A single sample is the source of the 5 T cell receptor beta chains below, sequenced in a study of response to subunit inactivated influenza vaccine. In TCRdb, the RT-PCR reads were re-called with MiXCR into one record per CDR3 protein. The table shows hundreds of thousands of distinct CDR3 sequences, with approximately 7.1% occurring only once. Sequenced material: PBMCs from blood, taken less than 25 months after vaccination. These receptors all stem from a man between 50 and 69 years old who received an inactivated influenza vaccine.

This clonotype was counted between two and nine times. This chain links TRBV25-1 with TRBJ2-5; D tentatively fits TRBD1 or TRBD2 (5 bases each). The germline V gene has CDR1 MGHDK and CDR2 SYGVNS. V shed 3 bases and J shed 4 bases, with 18 bases lying between them. This CDR3 region has 16 residues. CDR3 protein: CASSDGAGTGSETQYF. The CDR3 coding sequence is TGTGCCAGCAGTGACGGAGCAGGGACGGGGTCAGAGACCCAGTACTTC.

This clonotype was detected ten times or more. The V and J genes are TRBV10-2 and TRBJ1-1, with a weak D call TRBD1 (6 bases). The CDR3 has 13 amino acids. Germline V gene sequence: CDR1 WSHSY, CDR2 SAAADI. Trimming took off 9 bases at V and 1 base at J, with 12 bases between the two ends. CDR3 bases: TGCGCCAGTAATGGAGGGGGGAACACTGAAGCTTTCTTT. Its protein product is CASNGGGNTEAFF.

The V gene is TRBV11-2, the J gene TRBJ2-7, with D perhaps matching TRBD2 (7 bases). V gave up 6 bases and J gave up 1 base, with 19 bases separating them. From germline, CDR1 is SGHAT and CDR2 FQNNGV. The length of the CDR3 is 16 residues. The DNA of the CDR3 is TGTGCCAGCAGGCGGGTTAGGGGGGGAATGTCCTACGAGCAGTACTTC. The encoded protein is CASRRVRGGMSYEQYF.

This clonotype was seen ten or more times. This chain connects TRBV7-9 to TRBJ1-1; TRBD1 aligns across 11 bases. This CDR3 has 14 amino acids. In germline, CDR1 is SEHNR, CDR2 FQNEAQ (reference sequence). V shed 5 bases, J shed 5 bases, and the junction held 4 bases outside the gene matches. The CDR3 spells CASSRDRGNTEAFF. In DNA, the CDR3 is TGTGCCAGCAGCCGGGACAGGGGGAATACTGAAGCTTTCTTT. The full variable domain, rest sourced from reference TRBV7-9 and TRBJ1-1, is DTGVSQNPRHKITKRGQNVTFRCDPISEHNRLYWYRQTLGQGPEFLTYFQNEAQLEKSRLLSDRFSAERPKGSFSTLEIQRTEQGDSAMYLCASSRDRGNTEAFFGQGTRLTVV.

This clonotype was detected ten times or more. This chain connects TRBV6-2 or TRBV6-3 to TRBJ2-6; D gene ambiguous. V lost 4 bases and J 2 bases, leaving 12 bases between the germline ends. CDR1 and CDR2 (germline): MNHEY, SVGEGT. The CDR3 consists of 16 residues. The CDR3, as DNA: TGTGCCAGCAGTTCTAGTCCTGGGGCTGGGGCCAACGTCCTGACTTTC. It yields the protein CASSSSPGAGANVLTF.